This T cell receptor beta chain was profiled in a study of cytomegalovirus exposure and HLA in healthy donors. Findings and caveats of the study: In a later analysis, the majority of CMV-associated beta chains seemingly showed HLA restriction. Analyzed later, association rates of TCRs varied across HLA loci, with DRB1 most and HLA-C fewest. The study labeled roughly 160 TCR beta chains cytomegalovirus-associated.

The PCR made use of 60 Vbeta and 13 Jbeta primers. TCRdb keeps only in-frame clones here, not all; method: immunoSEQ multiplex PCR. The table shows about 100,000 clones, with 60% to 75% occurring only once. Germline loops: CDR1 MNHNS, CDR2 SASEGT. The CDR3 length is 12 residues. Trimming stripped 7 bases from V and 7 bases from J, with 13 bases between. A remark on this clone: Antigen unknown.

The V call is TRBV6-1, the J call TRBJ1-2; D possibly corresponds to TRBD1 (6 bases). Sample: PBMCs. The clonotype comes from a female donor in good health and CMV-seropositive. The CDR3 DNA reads TGTGCCAGCAAGCCGGGGGGCGGTGGCTACACCTTC. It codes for CASKPGGGGYTF.